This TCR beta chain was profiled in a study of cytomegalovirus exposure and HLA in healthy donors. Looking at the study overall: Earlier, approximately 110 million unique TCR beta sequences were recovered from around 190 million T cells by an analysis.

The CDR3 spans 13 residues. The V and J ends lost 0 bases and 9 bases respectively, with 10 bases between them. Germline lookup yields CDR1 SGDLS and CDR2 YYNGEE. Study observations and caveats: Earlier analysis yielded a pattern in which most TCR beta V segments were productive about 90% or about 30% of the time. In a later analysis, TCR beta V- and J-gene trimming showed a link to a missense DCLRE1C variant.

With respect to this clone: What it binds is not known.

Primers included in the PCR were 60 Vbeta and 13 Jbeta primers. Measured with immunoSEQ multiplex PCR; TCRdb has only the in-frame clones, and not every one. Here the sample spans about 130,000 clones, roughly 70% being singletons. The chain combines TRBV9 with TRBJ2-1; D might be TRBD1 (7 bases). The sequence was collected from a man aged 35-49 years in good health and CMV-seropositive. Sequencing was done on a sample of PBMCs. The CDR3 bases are TGTGCCAGCAGCGTAGTTCAGGGGGGTGAGCAGTTCTTC. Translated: CASSVVQGGEQFF. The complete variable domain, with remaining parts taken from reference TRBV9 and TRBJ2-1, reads DSGVTQTPKHLITATGQRVTLRCSPRSGDLSVYWYQQSLDQGLQFLIQYYNGEERAKGNILERFSAQQFPDLHSELNLSSLELGDSALYFCASSVVQGGEQFFGPGTRLTVL.